This T cell receptor (beta chain) was recorded in a study of beta chain features in type 1 diabetes. Investigators reverse transcribed all isolated RNA, so they sequenced expressed TCRB transcripts. Naive, central memory and regulatory T cell samples averaged about 3.4 million reads. Some clones are missing from TCRdb's copy, which holds only in-frame ones; the method was immunoSEQ multiplex PCR. This table holds some 500,000 clones, 11% found once. Trimming left V 5 bases short and J 0 bases short, with 11 bases between. The CDR3 is 15 residues long. Germline lookup yields CDR1 SGHTA and CDR2 FQGNSA. Staining for CD45RO/CCR7/CD25/CD127/CD95/CD27 allowed sorting of CD4+ naive, central memory, regulatory and stem cell-like memory cells.

Input material: naive CD4+ T cells from blood. The genes are TRBV7-2 and TRBJ2-1; the D is unclear. This clonotype was sampled from a woman between 18 and 29 years old in good health. The CDR3 reads CASSTVTASYNEQFF. In DNA, the CDR3 is TGTGCCAGCAGCACCGTAACAGCCTCCTACAATGAGCAGTTCTTC.